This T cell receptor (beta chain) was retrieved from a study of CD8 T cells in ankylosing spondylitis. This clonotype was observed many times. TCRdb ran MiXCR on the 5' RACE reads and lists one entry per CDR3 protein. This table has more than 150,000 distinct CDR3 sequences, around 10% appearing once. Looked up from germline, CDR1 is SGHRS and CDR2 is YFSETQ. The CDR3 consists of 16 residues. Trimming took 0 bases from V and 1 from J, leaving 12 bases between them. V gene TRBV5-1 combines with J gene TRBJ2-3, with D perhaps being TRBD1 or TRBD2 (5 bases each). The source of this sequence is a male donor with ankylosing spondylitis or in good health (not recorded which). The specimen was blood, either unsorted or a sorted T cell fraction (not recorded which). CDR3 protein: CASSLGEGLGTDTQYF. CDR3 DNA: TGCGCCAGCAGCTTGGGAGAGGGGCTGGGCACAGATACGCAGTATTTT. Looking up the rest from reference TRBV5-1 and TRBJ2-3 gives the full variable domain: KAGVTQTPRYLIKTRGQQVTLSCSPISGHRSVSWYQQTPGQGLQFLFEYFSETQRNKGNFPGRFSGRQFSNSRSEMNVSTLELGDSALYLCASSLGEGLGTDTQYFGPGTRLTVL.